This is a list of T cell receptor beta chains from one sample in a study of blood T cell repertoires in COVID-19. The data were produced by immunoSEQ multiplex PCR, yet TCRdb's version contains in-frame clones alone and is incomplete. The repertoire consists of 100,000 to 150,000 clones, with almost 70% occurring once and the leading ten covering around 1.8%. Sequenced material: peripheral blood. These receptors originate from a woman in her 70s with acute or convalescent COVID-19. Both conserved end residues are part of each CDR3. The D gene is left open where the match is weak. Clone sizes are given selectively: once, few, many, or a class where the clone is expanded.

clone size	D gene	V gene	J gene	CDR3 DNA	CDR3 protein
few	NA	TRBV6-5	TRBJ1-4	TGTGCCAGCAGTTACGAAGGAGGCTCTAATGAAAAACTGTTTTTT	CASSYEGGSNEKLFF
NA	TRBD1	TRBV29-1	TRBJ1-1	TGCAGCGTCGCCTCGGACAGGGGTCGAACTGAAGCTTTCTTT	CSVASDRGRTEAFF
NA	NA	TRBV20-1	TRBJ2-7	TGCAGTGCCGAGCGGTCCTACGAGCAGTACTTC	CSAERSYEQYF
few	NA	TRBV28	TRBJ2-7	TGTGCCAGCAGTTTAGGTCCAGACTACGAGCAGTACTTC	CASSLGPDYEQYF
NA	NA	TRBV4-1	TRBJ2-7	TGCGCCAGCAGCCAAGAAGGGGCAAACGGAAAAGACGAGCAGTACTTC	CASSQEGANGKDEQYF
NA	NA	TRBV7-2	TRBJ2-7	TGTGCCAGCAGCTTAGCGCATGCGGGGAGCTCCTACGAGCAGTACTTC	CASSLAHAGSSYEQYF
NA	TRBD1	TRBV28	TRBJ2-7	TGTGCCAGCGGGGGGACAGGGATCTACGAGCAGTACTTC	CASGGTGIYEQYF
NA	TRBD2	TRBV6-1	TRBJ2-3	TGTGCCAGCAGTGAAGCTGTGGGGGGGAGGGCCTCCGCAGATACGCAGTATTTT	CASSEAVGGRASADTQYF
NA	NA	TRBV5-1	TRBJ2-7	TGCGCCAGCAGCTTGGGAGGGGGAGTTACAGAGCAGTACTTC	CASSLGGGVTEQYF
NA	NA	TRBV3-1/TRBV3-2	TRBJ2-3	TGTGCCAGCAGCCAAGGAGTCGGGGGAACCCTGGACACAGATACGCAGTATTTT	CASSQGVGGTLDTDTQYF
NA	NA	TRBV19	TRBJ1-2	TGTGCCAGTAGTATAGGAGCAGGGAACTATGGCTACACCTTC	CASSIGAGNYGYTF
NA	NA	TRBV28	TRBJ2-7	TGTGCCAGCAGTTCCATTTACGAGCAGTACTTC	CASSSIYEQYF
NA	NA	TRBV6-6	TRBJ1-2	TGTGCCAGCAGGTCTCAGGGGAACTATGGCTACACCTTC	CASRSQGNYGYTF
NA	TRBD2	TRBV24-1	TRBJ2-3	TGTGCCACCAGTGATCACGGGAGGAAGACAGATACGCAGTATTTT	CATSDHGRKTDTQYF
few	TRBD1	TRBV5-8	TRBJ1-5	TGTGCCAGCAAACACCACTCGACAGGGGACGGTCAGCCCCAGCATTTT	CASKHHSTGDGQPQHF
many	TRBD1	TRBV27	TRBJ1-1	TGTGCCAGCAGTGCGGGACAGGGAGGCACTGAAGCTTTCTTT	CASSAGQGGTEAFF
NA	NA	TRBV28	TRBJ1-5	TGTGCCGGAGGGGGGGGGCATCAGCCCCAGCATTTT	CAGGGGHQPQHF
NA	NA	TRBV5-1	TRBJ1-2	TGCGCCAGCAGCTCCCAGGGTGATGGCTACACCTTC	CASSSQGDGYTF
NA	NA	TRBV24-1	TRBJ2-4	TGTGCCACCAGTGATTTGAATGGTCCAGGCAAGTACTTC	CATSDLNGPGKYF
NA	NA	TRBV4-3	TRBJ1-6	TGCGCCAGCAGCCAACAGGATGCGCCCCTCCACTTT	CASSQQDAPLHF
NA	NA	TRBV5-4	TRBJ2-7	TGTGCCAGCAGCTTGCCGGGCTACGAGCAGTACTTC	CASSLPGYEQYF
once	TRBD2	TRBV9	TRBJ2-1	TGTGCCAGCAGCGCCTTTACTAGCGGGAGGCACACTCGTCATGAGCAGTTCTTC	CASSAFTSGRHTRHEQFF
NA	NA	TRBV18	TRBJ1-1	TGTGCCAGCTCACCTCTTGATGCGGGGAACACTGAAGCTTTCTTT	CASSPLDAGNTEAFF
few	NA	TRBV27	TRBJ2-7	TGTGCCAGCAGTCACTCAGCCGGGAATCTCAGAGAGCAGTACTTC	CASSHSAGNLREQYF
NA	TRBD1	TRBV5-6	TRBJ1-5	TGTGCCAGCAGCTCGACAGGGTCTAGCAATCAGCCCCAGCATTTT	CASSSTGSSNQPQHF
NA	NA	TRBV20-1	TRBJ1-2	TGCAGTGCTAGCAAAGCGGGTGGCTACACCTTC	CSASKAGGYTF
NA	TRBD1	TRBV5-6	TRBJ1-2	TGTGCCAGCAGCCGAGGGGAAACAGGGGGCCATGGCTACACCTTC	CASSRGETGGHGYTF
NA	NA	TRBV6-5	TRBJ2-5	TGTGCCAGCAGGGAGACTAGTCGGGAGACCCAGTACTTC	CASRETSRETQYF
NA	TRBD1	TRBV2	TRBJ2-1	TGTGCCAGCAGGGCGGACAGGGGTGAGCAGTTCTTC	CASRADRGEQFF
few	NA	TRBV6-5	TRBJ2-5	TGTGCCAGCTTGCGGTACCAAGAGACCCAGTACTTC	CASLRYQETQYF
NA	NA	TRBV5-6	TRBJ2-1	TGTGCCAGCAGCTTGGATACGAGCTCCTACAATGAGCAGTTCTTC	CASSLDTSSYNEQFF
NA	NA	TRBV11-3	TRBJ1-1	TGTGCCAGCAGCTCTAGACCGAACACTGAAGCTTTCTTT	CASSSRPNTEAFF
NA	TRBD2	TRBV28	TRBJ2-3	TGTGCCAGCAGTTCACCGGGGGGGGACACCTTCTTCACGCAGTATTTT	CASSSPGGDTFFTQYF
NA	NA	TRBV10-3	TRBJ1-1	TGTGCCATCAGTGCATTAGAGGGTGAAGCTTTCTTT	CAISALEGEAFF
NA	NA	TRBV4-2	TRBJ1-5	TGTGCCAGCAGCCAAGATGGCACAGAGTATCAGCCCCAGCATTTT	CASSQDGTEYQPQHF
NA	NA	TRBV30	TRBJ1-3	TGTGCCTGCCGGGACATTAAACCCGGAAACACCATATATTTT	CACRDIKPGNTIYF
NA	NA	TRBV5-1	TRBJ1-6	TGCGCCAGCAGCTATGGACAAAACTATAATTCACCCCTCCACTTT	CASSYGQNYNSPLHF
NA	NA	TRBV11-2	TRBJ1-2	TGTGCCAGCAGCCCCGACACCAACTATGGCTACACCTTC	CASSPDTNYGYTF
once	NA	TRBV3-1/TRBV3-2	TRBJ2-3	TGTGCCAGCAGCCAAGTAGTAACGCCTACCACAGATACGCAGTATTTT	CASSQVVTPTTDTQYF